This TCR beta chain was identified in a study of human T cells and chemical hapten exposure. Study-level information: Small pooled library volume differences chiefly drove per-sample TCR yield variation.

Points from the study as a whole: DPC sensitization did not alter TCRs above 1 in 1000 frequency.

In regard to this clonotype: Its specificity is unknown.

TCRdb reprocessed the RACE reads with MiXCR, giving one entry per CDR3 protein. The sample lists more than 70,000 distinct CDR3 sequences; about 8.8% were seen once. This sample's time point: healthy volunteer bleed at 2 weeks. Unfractionated whole blood served as the source for total RNA extraction. V lost 4 bases and J 8 bases, leaving 21 bases between the germline ends. The CDR3 sequence is 16 residues long. CDR1 WSHSY and CDR2 SAAADI come from the germline V gene. The V call is TRBV10-2, the J call TRBJ2-4; D is possibly TRBD1 (5 bases). Sequencing was performed on whole blood. The TCR sequence derives from a female donor in good health. Some clones in this sample may be carry-over from other donors' samples. CDR3 nucleotides: TGCGCCAGCAGTGCCTCCCGACAGCCAGCGTTGGACATTCAGTACTTC. Encoded protein: CASSASRQPALDIQYF.